What follows are 17 T cell receptor beta chains derived from one specimen sequenced in a study of T cell changes during pregnancy in multiple sclerosis (dated by TCRdb to the late 2010s). Library preparation employed the immunoSEQ multiplex PCR assay. Not all clones reach the TCRdb copy of this immuneACCESS table, which keeps in-frame sequences only. Checked studies attribute under half of the gap to unresolved V genes and leave the rest unexplained. This sample has around 50,000 clones in its table, and approximately 94% of those were observed once. The ten biggest clones cover more than 4% of the sample. Sequenced here: CD8+ T cells from peripheral blood mononuclear cells, sampled in the first trimester of pregnancy. The receptors come from a female donor with multiple sclerosis, enrolled in a pregnancy study.

The V call is TRBV9, the J call TRBJ2-5; TRBD2 aligns across 7 bases. This CDR3 is 14 amino acids long. The V segment lost 0 bases and the J segment 5 bases; nucleotides outside the gene matches: 4. Germline V lookup: CDR1 SGDLS, CDR2 YYNGEE. The CDR3 is CASSVAGLGETQYF. The DNA for the CDR3 is TGTGCCAGCAGCGTAGCCGGACTAGGTGAGACCCAGTACTTC.

This sequence joins TRBV7-2 and TRBJ1-4; no clear D. V was pared by 0 bases and J by 8 bases, with 13 bases between. The CDR3 runs 15 residues. Germline V lookup: CDR1 SGHTA, CDR2 FQGNSA. The CDR3: CASSLAGLREEKLFF. DNA for the CDR3: TGTGCCAGCAGCTTAGCCGGCTTGCGGGAGGAAAAACTGTTTTTT.

J is TRBJ2-7 and V is TRBV6-1, with D tentatively TRBD2 (6 bases). The CDR3 is made up of 13 amino acids. Germline values: CDR1 MNHNS, CDR2 SASEGT. V lost 6 bases, J lost 0 bases, and 9 bases lay in between. CDR3 coding DNA: TGTGCCAGCAGGGGGACTGACTCCTACGAGCAGTACTTC. Its translation is CASRGTDSYEQYF.

Comment on this clone: The junction departs from germline at one end; a sequencing error may be responsible. The chain has TRBV7-8 and TRBJ2-2; 13 bases agree with TRBD2. In germline, CDR1 is SGHVS, CDR2 FQNEAQ. The CDR3 runs 16 residues. The CDR3, as DNA: TGTGCCAGCAGCCGACTAGCGGGAGGAGGCACCGGTGAGCTGTTTTTT. Its protein product is CASSRLAGGGTGELFF.

The chain couples TRBV6-1 to TRBJ2-6; D call uncertain. The CDR3 covers 14 residues. The V end was cut by 6 bases, the J end by 1 base, with 7 bases between. The germline CDR1 and CDR2 sequences are MNHNS and SASEGT. The CDR3 loop reads CASRRESGANVLTF. In DNA form, the CDR3 reads TGTGCCAGCAGAAGAGAATCTGGGGCCAACGTCCTGACTTTC.

The chain recombines TRBV9 with TRBJ2-2, with 8 positions matching TRBD2. V shed 4 bases, J shed 4 bases, and the junction held 6 bases outside the gene matches. Germline CDR1 is SGDLS and CDR2 is YYNGEE. CDR3 length equals 15 residues. The DNA for the CDR3 is TGTGCCAGCAGCTCCCGGGGGGGCGGCACCGGGGAGCTGTTTTTT. Translated, it gives CASSSRGGGTGELFF.

This rearrangement joins TRBV15 to TRBJ2-4; TRBD1 matches 7 bases. The CDR3 totals 16 residues. Germline loops: CDR1 LNHNV, CDR2 YYDKDF (reference sequence). Trimming removed 0 bases from V and 6 bases from J; junction bases left unmatched: 8. CDR3 DNA sequence: TGTGCCACCAGCAGAGAACAGGGAGACAGGGTAAACATTCAGTACTTC. Its translation is CATSREQGDRVNIQYF.

The rearrangement uses TRBV14 and TRBJ2-7; 10 bases fit TRBD2. CDR1 is SGHDN and CDR2 is FVKESK in the germline V gene. The ends lost 3 bases at V and 4 bases at J; junction bases unmatched: 9. CDR3 size: 16 residues. The CDR3 here is CASSQLAGGYEYEQYF. The DNA of the CDR3 is TGTGCCAGCAGCCAGTTAGCGGGGGGTTACGAATACGAGCAGTACTTC.

This chain joins TRBV9 and TRBJ2-1, with D possibly matching TRBD1 (6 bases). The CDR3 totals 16 residues. Per germline, CDR1 SGDLS and CDR2 YYNGEE. The germline V and J ends were trimmed by 3 bases and 9 bases, with 22 bases remaining between them. The CDR3: CASSEGLGAGWGEQFF. Written as DNA, the CDR3 is TGTGCCAGCAGCGAGGGCTTGGGGGCGGGCTGGGGTGAGCAGTTCTTC. Together with reference TRBV9 and TRBJ2-1, the CDR3 gives the full variable domain: DSGVTQTPKHLITATGQRVTLRCSPRSGDLSVYWYQQSLDQGLQFLIQYYNGEERAKGNILERFSAQQFPDLHSELNLSSLELGDSALYFCASSEGLGAGWGEQFFGPGTRLTVL.

The CDR3 sequence: CASSDASGSYNEQFF. DNA for the CDR3: TGTGCCAGCAGTGACGCTAGCGGGAGTTACAATGAGCAGTTCTTC. The rearrangement links TRBV6-4 to TRBJ2-1; 10 bases are shared with TRBD2. The ends lost 2 bases at V and 4 bases at J; junction bases unmatched: 2. Germline V gene sequence: CDR1 MRHNA, CDR2 SNTAGT. The CDR3 extends over 15 amino acids.

The genes are TRBV6-5 and TRBJ2-1; D may be TRBD1 (6 bases). Germline V gene sequence: CDR1 MNHEY, CDR2 SVGAGI. V shed 8 bases and J shed 8 bases, with 19 bases lying between them. There are 14 residues in the CDR3. As DNA, the CDR3 is TGTGCCAGCGGGCGAACCACAGGGTACGATGAGCAGTTCTTC. It is translated as CASGRTTGYDEQFF.

This clone occurred once. V usage is TRBV20-1 and J usage is TRBJ1-1, with D uncertain. The CDR3 has 11 amino acids. V was trimmed by 5 bases and J by 11 bases, leaving 15 bases between them. The germline CDR1 and CDR2 sequences are DFQATT and SNEGSKA (reference sequence). CDR3 DNA sequence: TGCAGTGCTCCACGGACGGGGATTGCTTTCTTT. Its translation is CSAPRTGIAFF.

V gene TRBV27 combines with J gene TRBJ2-2; TRBD1 might be the D (5 bases). Trimming removed 0 bases at V and 0 bases at J, with 5 bases between. Germline lookup yields CDR1 MNHEY and CDR2 SMNVEV (reference sequence). The CDR3 spans 15 residues. CDR3: CASSLSGANTGELFF. CDR3 coding DNA: TGTGCCAGCAGTTTATCAGGGGCGAACACCGGGGAGCTGTTTTTT.

The chain carries TRBV25-1 and TRBJ1-1; a possible D gene is TRBD1 (6 bases). Trimming removed 3 bases at V and 0 bases at J, with 11 bases between. This CDR3 region has 15 residues. The germline V gene has CDR1 MGHDK and CDR2 SYGVNS. The CDR3 sequence: CASSEPGHLNTEAFF. CDR3 DNA: TGTGCCAGCAGTGAGCCGGGACATTTGAACACTGAAGCTTTCTTT.

The CDR3 nucleotides are TGTGCCAGCAGTGTCCGGGATACCGAAGCTTTCTTT. It encodes CASSVRDTEAFF. This rearrangement joins TRBV5-4 to TRBJ1-1; D gene ambiguous. V was clipped by 5 bases and J by 8 bases, with 13 bases between them. Germline V lookup: CDR1 SGHNT, CDR2 YYREEE (reference sequence). CDR3 length: 12 amino acids.

This rearrangement joins TRBV5-4 to TRBJ2-7; perhaps TRBD2 as D (6 bases). CDR1 is SGHNT, CDR2 YYREEE, per germline (reference sequence). The CDR3 runs to 14 residues. The V gene lost 2 bases and the J gene lost 0 bases, with 9 bases spanning the gap. Written as DNA, the CDR3 is TGTGCCAGCAGCTTACGGGGGAACTCCTACGAGCAGTACTTC. It codes for CASSLRGNSYEQYF. The variable domain in full, with the rest retrieved from reference TRBV5-4 and TRBJ2-7, is ETGVTQSPTHLIKTRGQQVTLRCSSQSGHNTVSWYQQALGQGPQFIFQYYREEENGRGNFPPRFSGLQFPNYSSELNVNALELDDSALYLCASSLRGNSYEQYFGPGTRLTVT.

This chain links TRBV2 with TRBJ2-5; perhaps TRBD2 as D (5 bases). This CDR3 contains 15 residues. Trimming left V 7 bases short and J 5 bases short, with 20 bases between. CDR1 is SNHLY and CDR2 is FYNNEI in the germline V gene. CDR3 coding DNA: TGTGCCAGCAAAGCGGCCTTCAACGTAGCGGAGACCCAGTACTTC. It translates to CASKAAFNVAETQYF. The full variable domain, in which reference TRBV2 and TRBJ2-5 provide the parts outside the CDR3, is EPEVTQTPSHQVTQMGQEVILRCVPISNHLYFYWYRQILGQKVEFLVSFYNNEISEKSEIFDDQFSVERPDGSNFTLKIRSTKLEDSAMYFCASKAAFNVAETQYFGPGTRLLVL.